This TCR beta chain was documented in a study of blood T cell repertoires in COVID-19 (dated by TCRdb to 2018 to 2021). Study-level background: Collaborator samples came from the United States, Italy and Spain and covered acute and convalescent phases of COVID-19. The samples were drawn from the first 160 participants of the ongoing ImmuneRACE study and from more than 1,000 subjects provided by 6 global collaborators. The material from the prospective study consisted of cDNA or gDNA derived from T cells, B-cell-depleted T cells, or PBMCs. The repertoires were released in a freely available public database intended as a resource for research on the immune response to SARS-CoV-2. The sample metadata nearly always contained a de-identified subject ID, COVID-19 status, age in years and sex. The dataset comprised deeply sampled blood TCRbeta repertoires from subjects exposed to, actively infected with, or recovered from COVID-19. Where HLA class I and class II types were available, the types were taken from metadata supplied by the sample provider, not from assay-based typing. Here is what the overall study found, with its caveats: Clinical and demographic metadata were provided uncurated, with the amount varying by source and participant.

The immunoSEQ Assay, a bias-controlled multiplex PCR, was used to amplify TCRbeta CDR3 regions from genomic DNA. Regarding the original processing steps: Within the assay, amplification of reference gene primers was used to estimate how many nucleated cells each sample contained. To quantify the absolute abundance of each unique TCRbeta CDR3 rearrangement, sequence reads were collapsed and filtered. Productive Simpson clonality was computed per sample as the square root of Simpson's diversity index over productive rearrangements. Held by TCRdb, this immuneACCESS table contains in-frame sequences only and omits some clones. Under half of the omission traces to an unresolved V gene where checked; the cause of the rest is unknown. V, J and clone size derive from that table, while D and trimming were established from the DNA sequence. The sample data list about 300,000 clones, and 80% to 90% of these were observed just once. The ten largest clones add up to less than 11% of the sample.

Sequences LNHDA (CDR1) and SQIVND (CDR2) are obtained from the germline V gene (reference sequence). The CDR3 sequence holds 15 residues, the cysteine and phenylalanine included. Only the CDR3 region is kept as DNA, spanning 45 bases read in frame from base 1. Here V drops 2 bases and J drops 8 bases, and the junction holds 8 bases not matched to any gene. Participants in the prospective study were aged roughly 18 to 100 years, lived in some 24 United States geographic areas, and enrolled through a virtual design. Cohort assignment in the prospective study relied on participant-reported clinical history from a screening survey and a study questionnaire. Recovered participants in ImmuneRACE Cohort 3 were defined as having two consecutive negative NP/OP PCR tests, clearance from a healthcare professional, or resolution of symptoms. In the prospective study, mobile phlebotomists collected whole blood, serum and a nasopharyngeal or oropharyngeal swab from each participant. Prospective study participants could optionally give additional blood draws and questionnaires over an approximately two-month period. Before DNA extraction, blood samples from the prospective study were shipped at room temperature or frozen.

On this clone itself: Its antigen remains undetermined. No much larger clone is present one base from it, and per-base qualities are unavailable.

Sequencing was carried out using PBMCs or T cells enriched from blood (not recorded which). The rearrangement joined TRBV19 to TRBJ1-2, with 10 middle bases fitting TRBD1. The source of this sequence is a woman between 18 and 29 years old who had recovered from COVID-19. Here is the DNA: TGTGCCAGTAGTATATGGCCCGGGACAGGGGAAGGCTACACCTTC. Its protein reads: CASSIWPGTGEGYTF.